A single sample is the source of the 11 T cell receptor beta chains below, sequenced in a study of PD-L1 blockade in urothelial cancer. TCRdb keeps only in-frame clones here, not all; method: immunoSEQ multiplex PCR. The table records about 45,000 clones, about 91% of them present only once. Sequenced here: PBMCs, sampled around atezolizumab (anti-PD-L1) treatment. These receptors all come from a man older than 75 with urothelial cancer.

The chain links TRBV11-2 to TRBJ1-1, with 7 bases that match TRBD1. Germline V CDR1 and CDR2: SGHAT, FQNNGV. V dropped 10 bases and J dropped 1; count of bases not matched to a gene: 9. The CDR3 runs to 14 residues. The CDR3 sequence is CAITPGTANTEAFF. CDR3 DNA sequence: TGTGCCATCACCCCCGGGACAGCGAACACTGAAGCTTTCTTT.

J is TRBJ2-3 and V is TRBV2; 7 bases map to TRBD2. The V and J ends lost 4 bases and 4 bases, in that order; junction bases with no gene match: 20. The CDR3 spans 19 residues. Germline CDR1 is SNHLY and CDR2 is FYNNEI. CDR3 loop: CASSVETSRRTPRADTQYF. DNA for the CDR3: TGTGCCAGCAGTGTTGAGACTAGCAGGAGAACTCCCCGGGCAGATACGCAGTATTTT.

The chain has TRBV11-3 and TRBJ2-1; 8 bases map to TRBD1. In germline, CDR1 is SGHNT, CDR2 YENEEA. There are 12 residues in the CDR3. V dropped 5 bases and J dropped 12; count of bases not matched to a gene: 6. As DNA, the CDR3 is TGTGCCAGCAGCACGGACAGGGACCCGCAGTTCTTC. It encodes CASSTDRDPQFF.

The V gene is TRBV7-2, the J gene TRBJ1-1; the D is unclear. CDR3 length equals 15 residues. The germline gives CDR1 SGHTA, CDR2 FQGNSA. V lost 5 bases and J 3 bases, leaving 16 bases between the germline ends. CDR3 residues: CASSPDSYGYTEAFF. CDR3 in DNA: TGTGCCAGCAGCCCAGACTCGTATGGTTACACTGAAGCTTTCTTT.

The genes are TRBV19 and TRBJ2-1; 7 bases align to TRBD2. Unmatched junction bases numbered 4, after V lost 4 bases and J lost 1 base. The CDR3 covers 15 residues. Germline V gene sequence: CDR1 LNHDA, CDR2 SQIVND (reference sequence). The CDR3 is CASSKSGDSYNEQFF. The CDR3 DNA sequence: TGTGCCAGTAGTAAAAGCGGGGATTCCTACAATGAGCAGTTCTTC.

This sequence joins TRBV4-1 and TRBJ2-7, with TRBD2 matching 14 bases. Trimming at V came to 3 bases and at J to 3 bases, leaving 4 bases not matched to a gene. Per the germline V gene, CDR1 is MGHRA and CDR2 is YSYEKL. This CDR3 is 16 amino acids long. CDR3 sequence: CASSHSGLAGGYEQYF. The CDR3 region has the DNA TGCGCCAGCAGCCACTCCGGACTAGCGGGAGGCTACGAGCAGTACTTC.

The chain uses TRBV20-1 and TRBJ2-1, with D perhaps TRBD2 (5 bases). With 6 bases removed from V and 9 bases from J, the gap between germline ends came to 12 bases. Germline V CDR1 and CDR2: DFQATT, SNEGSKA (reference sequence). CDR3 length: 11 amino acids. DNA of the CDR3: TGCAGTGCCATGAGGCGGGCTGAGCAGTTCTTC. Its protein product is CSAMRRAEQFF.

The chain couples TRBV7-9 to TRBJ2-3; TRBD2 matches 12 bases. The J segment lost 6 bases and the V segment lost 5 bases, leaving 3 bases of the junction unmatched. Germline V gene sequence: CDR1 SEHNR, CDR2 FQNEAQ (reference sequence). The CDR3 spans 14 residues. The CDR3 sequence is CASSLGLAGDTQYF. As DNA, the CDR3 is TGTGCCAGCAGCCTCGGACTAGCGGGGGATACGCAGTATTTT.

The J gene is TRBJ2-5, the V gene TRBV5-1, with D maybe TRBD2 (6 bases). Trimming took off 2 bases at V and 5 bases at J, with 13 bases between the two ends. CDR1 is SGHRS and CDR2 is YFSETQ in the germline V gene. The CDR3 loop spans 14 amino acids. CDR3 loop: CASSFGGSGETQYF. CDR3 in DNA: TGCGCCAGCAGCTTCGGTGGGAGCGGGGAGACCCAGTACTTC.

This sequence joins TRBV6-5 and TRBJ2-3, with D possibly matching TRBD2 (6 bases). Germline values: CDR1 MNHEY, CDR2 SVGAGI. The CDR3 loop spans 13 amino acids. V lost 5 bases and J lost 2, with 8 bases in between. The CDR3 loop is CASSRGNTDTQYF. The CDR3 DNA sequence: TGTGCCAGCAGTCGGGGGAACACAGATACGCAGTATTTT.

The chain is built from TRBV6-1 and TRBJ1-2; a weak D match, TRBD1 (5 bases). Looked up from germline, CDR1 is MNHNS and CDR2 is SASEGT. The CDR3 is 13 amino acids. V shed 2 bases and J shed 7 bases, with 11 bases lying between them. The CDR3 protein is CASSEKTATGYTF. The CDR3 coding sequence is TGTGCCAGCAGTGAAAAGACAGCCACTGGCTACACCTTC.